Listed below are T cell receptor beta chains from one sample, sequenced in a study of blood T cells in healthy people across ages. TCRdb re-analysed the 5' RACE reads in MiXCR, keeping a single row per CDR3 protein. The sample has 800,000 or so distinct CDR3 sequences, 46% seen once. What was sequenced was blood. These receptors all come from a man at least 80 years old in good health. CDR3s include the opening cysteine and the closing phenylalanine or tryptophan. Each record gives: clone size, J gene, V gene, D gene, CDR3 protein. The D gene is left open where the match is weak. The size field is filled for only some rows; it gives once, few, many or a size class.

few	TRBJ2-1	TRBV29-1	TRBD2	CSATTGGLAYNEQFF
.	TRBJ2-1	TRBV12-3/TRBV12-4	TRBD1	CASTRDRIEDEQFF
.	TRBJ2-3	TRBV5-6	.	CASSLTGAVGGTQYF
.	TRBJ2-3	TRBV3-1	.	CASSHWTSGGTDTQYF
.	TRBJ2-7	TRBV7-9	.	CASSRGGGGGYEQYF
few	TRBJ1-2	TRBV10-3	.	CAISGGGSDYGYTF
.	TRBJ2-1	TRBV6-2/TRBV6-3	.	CASSCSGGTNEQFF
few	TRBJ2-1	TRBV7-3	TRBD2	CASSLAGGQRNEQFF
.	TRBJ1-1	TRBV5-1	.	CASSLGGITNTEAFF
.	TRBJ2-7	TRBV12-3/TRBV12-4	TRBD1	CASTKQGAYEQYF
.	TRBJ2-3	TRBV3-1	.	CASSPPHRPRDTQYF
.	TRBJ2-1	TRBV29-1	.	CSVEEGRNEQFF
.	TRBJ2-5	TRBV7-2	.	CASSLKGGLDPWETQYF
few	TRBJ1-2	TRBV12-3/TRBV12-4	.	CASRSAPEHGYTF
.	.	TRBV5-6	TRBD2	CASSLLAREGNEQYF
.	TRBJ2-1	TRBV29-1	.	CSVDYTGSNEQFF
.	TRBJ1-1	TRBV10-3	.	CAISENSEAFF
many	TRBJ2-7	TRBV20-1	.	CSARDKGSYEQYF
.	TRBJ2-1	TRBV6-1	.	CASSGLEYNEQFF
many	TRBJ1-2	TRBV18	TRBD1	CASSPPQGLGYGYTF
many	TRBJ2-7	TRBV29-1	TRBD1	CSGTDQTGVGEQYF
.	TRBJ2-7	TRBV29-1	TRBD1	CSFSLTGSYEQYF
.	.	TRBV12-3/TRBV12-4	TRBD2	CASRPTLQAGATYNEQYF
many	TRBJ2-1	TRBV20-1	TRBD1	CSARGDRGSYNEQFF
.	TRBJ2-1	TRBV19	.	CASSPISYPDNEQFF
.	TRBJ1-2	TRBV6-5	.	CASRAEGAPNGYTF
.	TRBJ2-3	TRBV20-1	TRBD2	CSAPALAGVVRTQYF
few	TRBJ2-5	TRBV11-3	.	CASSVSSVAETQYF
.	TRBJ1-5	TRBV7-2	TRBD1	CASSQDRGYQPQHF
few	TRBJ2-7	TRBV7-2	TRBD2	CASSSNGRSYEQYF
.	TRBJ2-4	TRBV12-3/TRBV12-4	TRBD2	CASSSRLAGLLGEQYF
.	TRBJ2-1	TRBV2	.	CASSPEVYEQFF
few	TRBJ2-3	TRBV11-2	.	CASSYQTDTQYF
few	TRBJ1-5	TRBV3-1	.	CASSQGVQPQHF
once	TRBJ2-5	TRBV6-6	.	CASTGMLSLELYF
.	TRBJ2-3	TRBV20-1	.	CSARGYLVDLDTQYF
.	TRBJ2-3	TRBV12-3/TRBV12-4	TRBD2	CASSLGLAGVRDTQYF
.	TRBJ2-7	TRBV7-2	.	CASSIRIRDAIPYEQYF
many	TRBJ2-5	TRBV20-1	.	CSARGSRETQYF